This T cell receptor beta chain appears in the sequencing data of a study of cytomegalovirus exposure and HLA in healthy donors. Study in general: Out of roughly 170 million T cells, an earlier analysis found some 120 million unique TCR beta sequences in total.

The PCR used 60 Vbeta and 13 Jbeta primers. Libraries were prepared by immunoSEQ multiplex PCR; TCRdb keeps only in-frame clonotypes and omits some of them. The data contain more than 85,000 clones, roughly 71% of them singletons. Whole-study results and caveats: Common viral pathogens (according to a later analysis) appeared linked to several of the most significant clusters.

The length of the CDR3 is 17 residues. CDR1 is SEHNR, CDR2 FQNEAQ, per germline (reference sequence). The V and J ends lost 1 base and 5 bases, in that order; junction bases with no gene match: 12. Comment on this clone: Its antigen remains unknown.

This TCR came from a woman aged 70-85 years in good health and CMV-seropositive. J is TRBJ1-1 and V is TRBV7-9, with TRBD1 identical over 8 bases. Sequenced input: PBMCs. The CDR3 sequence: CASSLGQGEQGGTEAFF. The CDR3 DNA is TGTGCCAGCAGCTTAGGACAGGGTGAACAGGGGGGGACTGAAGCTTTCTTT.